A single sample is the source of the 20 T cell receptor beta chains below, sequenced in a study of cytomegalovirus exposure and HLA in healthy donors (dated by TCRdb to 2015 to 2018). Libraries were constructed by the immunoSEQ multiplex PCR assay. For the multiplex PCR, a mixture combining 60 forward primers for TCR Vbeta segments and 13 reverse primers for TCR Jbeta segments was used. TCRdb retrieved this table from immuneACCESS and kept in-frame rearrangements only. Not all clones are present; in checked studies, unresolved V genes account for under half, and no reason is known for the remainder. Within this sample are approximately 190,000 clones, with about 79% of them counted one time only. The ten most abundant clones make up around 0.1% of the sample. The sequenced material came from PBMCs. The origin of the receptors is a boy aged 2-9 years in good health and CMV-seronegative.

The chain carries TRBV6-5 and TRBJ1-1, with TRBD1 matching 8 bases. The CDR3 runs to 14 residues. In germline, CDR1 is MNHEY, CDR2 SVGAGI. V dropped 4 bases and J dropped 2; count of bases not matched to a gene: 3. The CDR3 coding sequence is TGTGCCAGCAGTTTGCAGGGGGCCAACACTGAAGCTTTCTTT. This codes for CASSLQGANTEAFF.

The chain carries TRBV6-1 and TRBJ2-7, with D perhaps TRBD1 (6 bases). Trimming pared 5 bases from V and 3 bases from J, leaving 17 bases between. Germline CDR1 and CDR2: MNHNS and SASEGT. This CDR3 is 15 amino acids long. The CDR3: CASSWSGDTYYEQYF. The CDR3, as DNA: TGTGCCAGCAGTTGGTCAGGGGACACCTACTACGAGCAGTACTTC.

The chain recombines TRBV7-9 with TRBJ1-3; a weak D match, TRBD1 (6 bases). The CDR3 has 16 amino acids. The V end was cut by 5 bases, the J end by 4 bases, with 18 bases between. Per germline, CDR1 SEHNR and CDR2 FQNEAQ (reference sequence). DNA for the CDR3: TGTGCCAGCAGCACGAAGGGTGGACAGTGGGGAAACACCATATATTTT. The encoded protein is CASSTKGGQWGNTIYF.

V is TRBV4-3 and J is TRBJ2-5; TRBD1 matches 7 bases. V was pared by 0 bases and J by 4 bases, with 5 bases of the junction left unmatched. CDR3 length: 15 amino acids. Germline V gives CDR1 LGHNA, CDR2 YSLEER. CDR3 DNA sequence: TGCGCCAGCAGCCAAGATAGGGCAGGGGGAGAGACCCAGTACTTC. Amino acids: CASSQDRAGGETQYF.

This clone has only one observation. The CDR3 here is CASSRIFQGYYEQYF. As DNA, the CDR3 is TGTGCCAGTAGTAGGATTTTCCAGGGGTACTACGAGCAGTACTTC. The chain combines TRBV19 with TRBJ2-7; tentatively, D is TRBD1 (6 bases). V shed 4 bases and J shed 3 bases, with 16 bases lying between them. The germline V gene encodes CDR1 LNHDA and CDR2 SQIVND (reference sequence). There are 15 residues in the CDR3.

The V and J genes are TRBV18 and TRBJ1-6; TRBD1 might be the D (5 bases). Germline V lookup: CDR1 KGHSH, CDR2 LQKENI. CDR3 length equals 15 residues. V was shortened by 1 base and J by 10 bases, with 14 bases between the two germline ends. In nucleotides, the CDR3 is TGTGCCAGCTCACCACTCCGTTCGGGGGAATCACCCCTCCACTTT. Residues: CASSPLRSGESPLHF. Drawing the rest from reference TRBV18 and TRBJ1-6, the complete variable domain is NAGVMQNPRHLVRRRGQEARLRCSPMKGHSHVYWYRQLPEEGLKFMVYLQKENIIDESGMPKERFSAEFPKEGPSILRIQQVVRGDSAAYFCASSPLRSGESPLHFGNGTRLTVT.

CDR3 coding DNA: TGCGCCAGCAGCTTTCCCCTAGCGGGCGGAGGGGAGACCCAGTACTTC. Protein sequence: CASSFPLAGGGETQYF. V usage is TRBV5-1 and J usage is TRBJ2-5, with 8 nucleotides matching TRBD2. Germline-derived CDR1 and CDR2 are SGHRS and YFSETQ. The CDR3 is made up of 16 amino acids. J lost 5 bases, V lost 2 bases, and 11 bases had no gene match.

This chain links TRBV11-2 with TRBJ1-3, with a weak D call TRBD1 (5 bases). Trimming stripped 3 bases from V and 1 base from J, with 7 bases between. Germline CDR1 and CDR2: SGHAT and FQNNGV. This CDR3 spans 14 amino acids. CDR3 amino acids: CASSLYRSGNTIYF. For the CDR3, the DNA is TGTGCCAGCAGCTTGTACAGGTCTGGAAACACCATATATTTT.

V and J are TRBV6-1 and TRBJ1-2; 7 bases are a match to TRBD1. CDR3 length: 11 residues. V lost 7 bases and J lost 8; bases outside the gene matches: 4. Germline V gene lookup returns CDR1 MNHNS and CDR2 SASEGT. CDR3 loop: CASIGGGGYTF. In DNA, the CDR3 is TGTGCCAGCATAGGGGGCGGCGGCTACACCTTC.

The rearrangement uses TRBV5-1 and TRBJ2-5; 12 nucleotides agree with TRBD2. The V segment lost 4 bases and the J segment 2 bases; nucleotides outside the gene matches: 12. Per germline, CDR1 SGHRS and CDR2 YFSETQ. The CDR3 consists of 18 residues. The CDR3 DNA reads TGCGCCAGCAGCGCTGGACTAGCGGGGAGACTTTATCAAGAGACCCAGTACTTC. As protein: CASSAGLAGRLYQETQYF.

The CDR3: CASSRTWGMPSGGTDTQYF. As DNA, the CDR3 is TGTGCCAGCAGCCGGACGTGGGGGATGCCTAGCGGGGGTACAGATACGCAGTATTTT. This chain links TRBV4-2 with TRBJ2-3, with TRBD2 matching over 10 bases. This CDR3 contains 19 residues. Germline V gene lookup returns CDR1 LGHNA and CDR2 YNFKEQ. The V and J ends lost 4 bases and 3 bases, in that order; junction bases with no gene match: 16.

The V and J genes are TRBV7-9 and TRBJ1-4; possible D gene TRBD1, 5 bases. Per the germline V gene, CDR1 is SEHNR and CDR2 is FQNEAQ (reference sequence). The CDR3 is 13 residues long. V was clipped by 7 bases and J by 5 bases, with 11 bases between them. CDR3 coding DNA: TGTGCCAGCAATCCGAACAGGAATGAAAAACTGTTTTTT. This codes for CASNPNRNEKLFF.

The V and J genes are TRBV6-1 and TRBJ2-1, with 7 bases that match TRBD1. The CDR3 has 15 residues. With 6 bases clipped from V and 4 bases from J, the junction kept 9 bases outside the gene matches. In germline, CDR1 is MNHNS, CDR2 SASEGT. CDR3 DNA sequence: TGTGCCAGCAGGGAAACAGGGGACCAGTACAATGAGCAGTTCTTC. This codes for CASRETGDQYNEQFF.

This chain's CDR3 is CASSEVGVSQGGYTF. CDR3 nucleotide sequence: TGTGCCAGCAGTGAAGTCGGAGTTTCACAGGGTGGCTACACCTTC. The J gene is TRBJ1-2, the V gene TRBV6-1; D might be TRBD1 (6 bases). V gave up 1 base and J gave up 7 bases, with 16 bases separating them. Per the germline V gene, CDR1 is MNHNS and CDR2 is SASEGT. The CDR3 extends over 15 amino acids.

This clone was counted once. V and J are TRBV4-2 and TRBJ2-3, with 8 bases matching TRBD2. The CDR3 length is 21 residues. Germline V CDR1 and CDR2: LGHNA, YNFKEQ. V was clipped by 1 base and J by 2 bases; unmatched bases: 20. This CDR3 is CASSQANSGGQKRGITDTQYF. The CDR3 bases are TGTGCCAGCAGCCAAGCAAACTCCGGAGGCCAGAAGCGGGGGATCACAGATACGCAGTATTTT.

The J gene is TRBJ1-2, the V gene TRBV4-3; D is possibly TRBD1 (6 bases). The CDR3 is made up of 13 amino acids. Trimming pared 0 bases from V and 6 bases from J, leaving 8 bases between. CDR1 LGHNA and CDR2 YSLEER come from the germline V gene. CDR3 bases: TGCGCCAGCAGCCAAGAAGGGGGGGATGGCTACACCTTC. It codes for CASSQEGGDGYTF.

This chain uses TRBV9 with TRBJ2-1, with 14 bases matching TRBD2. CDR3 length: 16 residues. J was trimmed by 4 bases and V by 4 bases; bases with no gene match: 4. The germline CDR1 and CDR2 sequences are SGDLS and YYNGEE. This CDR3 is CASSLGTSGGYNEQFF. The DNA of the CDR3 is TGTGCCAGCAGCTTAGGGACTAGCGGGGGTTACAATGAGCAGTTCTTC.

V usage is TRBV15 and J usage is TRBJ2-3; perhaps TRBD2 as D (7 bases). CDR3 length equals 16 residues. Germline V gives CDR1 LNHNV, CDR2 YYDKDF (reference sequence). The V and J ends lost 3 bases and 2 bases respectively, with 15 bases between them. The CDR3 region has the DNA TGTGCCACCAGCAGGGGGGCCGGGAGGTCCACAGATACGCAGTATTTT. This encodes CATSRGAGRSTDTQYF.

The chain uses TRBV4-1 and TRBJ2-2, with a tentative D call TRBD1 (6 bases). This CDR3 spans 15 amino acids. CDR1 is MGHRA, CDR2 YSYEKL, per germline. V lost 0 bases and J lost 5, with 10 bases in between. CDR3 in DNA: TGCGCCAGCAGCCAAGAAGGGGGAAGTACCGGGGAGCTGTTTTTT. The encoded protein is CASSQEGGSTGELFF.

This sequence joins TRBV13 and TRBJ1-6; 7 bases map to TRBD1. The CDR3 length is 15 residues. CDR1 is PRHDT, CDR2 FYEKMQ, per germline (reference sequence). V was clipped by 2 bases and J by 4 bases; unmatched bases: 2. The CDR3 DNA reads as TGTGCCAGCAGCTTACAGGGGGATTATAATTCACCCCTCCACTTT. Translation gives CASSLQGDYNSPLHF.